Shown below are 13 T cell receptor beta chains from a single sample sequenced in a study of cytomegalovirus exposure and HLA in healthy donors. Using immunoSEQ multiplex PCR, the repertoire was profiled, and TCRdb retains in-frame clones only, with some absent. This table has around 300,000 clones, about 90% appearing once. The specimen was PBMCs. Receptors originate from a woman younger than 45 in good health and CMV-seropositive.

For the CDR3, the DNA is TGTGCCAGCAGCCAGGGCCCACAAACGAACACTGAAGCTTTCTTT. Its translation is CASSQGPQTNTEAFF. This chain joins TRBV5-6 and TRBJ1-1, with D maybe TRBD1 (5 bases). The CDR3 covers 15 residues. Trimming took 4 bases from V and 1 from J, leaving 14 bases between them. Germline V gene lookup returns CDR1 SGHDT and CDR2 YYEEEE. Together with reference TRBV5-6 and TRBJ1-1, the CDR3 gives the full variable domain: DAGVTQSPTHLIKTRGQQVTLRCSPKSGHDTVSWYQQALGQGPQFIFQYYEEEERQRGNFPDRFSGHQFPNYSSELNVNALLLGDSALYLCASSQGPQTNTEAFFGQGTRLTVV.

The rearrangement uses TRBV5-1 and TRBJ2-4, with 12 nucleotides matching TRBD1. V shed 3 bases and J 6 bases; nucleotides not matched to a gene: 7. This CDR3 is built from 16 residues. Looked up from germline, CDR1 is SGHRS and CDR2 is YFSETQ. CDR3 residues: CASSSGQGATGNIQYF. Written as DNA, the CDR3 is TGCGCCAGCAGCTCGGGACAGGGGGCGACGGGAAACATTCAGTACTTC.

The V gene is TRBV30, the J gene TRBJ2-7; no clear D. Trimming shortened V by 4 bases and J by 2 bases, and 6 bases separated the two germline ends. This CDR3 is 11 amino acids long. CDR1 GTSNPN and CDR2 SVGIG come from the germline V gene (reference sequence). The CDR3 nucleotides read TGTGCCTGGACATCTACCTACGAGCAGTACTTC. This codes for CAWTSTYEQYF.

This sequence joins TRBV6-6 and TRBJ2-7; D not certain. The CDR3 length is 14 residues. The germline gives CDR1 MNHNY, CDR2 SVGAGI (reference sequence). Deletions cut 2 bases from V and 0 bases from J, with 8 bases between. The CDR3 bases are TGTGCCAGCAGTTACGGGTTAATCTCCTACGAGCAGTACTTC. Protein product: CASSYGLISYEQYF.

V and J are TRBV7-9 and TRBJ2-7; D call uncertain. The length of the CDR3 is 18 residues. From germline, CDR1 is SEHNR and CDR2 FQNEAQ (reference sequence). V lost 5 bases and J lost 1, with 24 bases in between. As DNA, the CDR3 is TGTGCCAGCAGCCCTCCATGGCCCGATGTAGTCGGTTCCTACGAGCAGTACTTC. Translation: CASSPPWPDVVGSYEQYF.

The genes are TRBV5-1 and TRBJ2-7; 11 bases are shared with TRBD2. Looked up from germline, CDR1 is SGHRS and CDR2 is YFSETQ. CDR3 size: 18 residues. The trim removed 1 base at V and 2 bases at J, leaving 11 bases unmatched. The CDR3 loop reads CASSLTSGSSPMTYEQYF. Written as DNA, the CDR3 is TGCGCCAGCAGCTTGACTAGCGGGAGTTCCCCCATGACCTACGAGCAGTACTTC.

This sequence joins TRBV15 and TRBJ1-5, with TRBD1 as a possible D gene (6 bases). The CDR3 runs 15 residues. Deletions cut 2 bases from V and 1 base from J, with 9 bases between. Looked up from germline, CDR1 is LNHNV and CDR2 is YYDKDF (reference sequence). The CDR3 coding sequence is TGTGCCACCAGCAGATTTGGGACAAGCAATCAGCCCCAGCATTTT. Its translation is CATSRFGTSNQPQHF.

This clone appeared a few times. The V gene is TRBV6-5, the J gene TRBJ2-7; D is perhaps TRBD2 (5 bases). Germline loops: CDR1 MNHEY, CDR2 SVGAGI. V lost 0 bases to trimming and J lost 2 bases, with 8 bases between them. The CDR3 extends over 14 amino acids. The CDR3 region has the DNA TGTGCCAGCAGTTACTCGAGGGCAGCCTACGAGCAGTACTTC. This encodes CASSYSRAAYEQYF.

V and J are TRBV6-1 and TRBJ1-2; TRBD1 is a possible D gene (5 bases). V dropped 3 bases and J dropped 3 bases, with 11 bases sitting between them. Germline V gene data show CDR1 as MNHNS and CDR2 as SASEGT. This CDR3 has 14 residues. The CDR3 region is CASSEGRGDYGYTF. The DNA of the CDR3 is TGTGCCAGCAGTGAGGGGAGAGGGGACTATGGCTACACCTTC.

The chain couples TRBV27 to TRBJ1-5, with D possibly matching TRBD1 (5 bases). V was clipped by 5 bases and J by 4 bases, with 12 bases between them. CDR3 length equals 14 residues. Germline assignment: CDR1 MNHEY and CDR2 SMNVEV (reference sequence). The CDR3 bases are TGTGCCAGCAGTCTAGGGGTTGGTAATCAGCCCCAGCATTTT. Translated: CASSLGVGNQPQHF.

The V call is TRBV5-4, the J call TRBJ2-2; weak D call: TRBD2 (6 bases). Germline V gives CDR1 SGHNT, CDR2 YYREEE (reference sequence). The V gene lost 5 bases and the J gene lost 2 bases, with 13 bases spanning the gap. The CDR3 spans 15 residues. CDR3 region: CASRSRDFNTGELFF. The CDR3 nucleotides read TGTGCCAGCAGGAGCCGGGACTTCAACACCGGGGAGCTGTTTTTT.

The rearrangement joins TRBV19 to TRBJ1-1; D is unresolved. Looked up from germline, CDR1 is LNHDA and CDR2 is SQIVND (reference sequence). V was pared by 4 bases and J by 10 bases, with 19 bases between. The length of the CDR3 is 14 residues. The CDR3 protein is CASSTNGRALGAFF. The CDR3 DNA reads as TGTGCCAGTAGTACTAACGGCCGAGCGCTGGGAGCTTTCTTT.

The CDR3 DNA reads as TGTGCCAGCTCACCACTGGGTGGGATGGGAGAGACCCAGTACTTC. It is translated as CASSPLGGMGETQYF. J is TRBJ2-5 and V is TRBV18, with no clear D. The length of the CDR3 is 15 residues. Germline CDR1 KGHSH, CDR2 LQKENI. Trimming cost V 1 base and J 4 bases, with 13 bases left between them.